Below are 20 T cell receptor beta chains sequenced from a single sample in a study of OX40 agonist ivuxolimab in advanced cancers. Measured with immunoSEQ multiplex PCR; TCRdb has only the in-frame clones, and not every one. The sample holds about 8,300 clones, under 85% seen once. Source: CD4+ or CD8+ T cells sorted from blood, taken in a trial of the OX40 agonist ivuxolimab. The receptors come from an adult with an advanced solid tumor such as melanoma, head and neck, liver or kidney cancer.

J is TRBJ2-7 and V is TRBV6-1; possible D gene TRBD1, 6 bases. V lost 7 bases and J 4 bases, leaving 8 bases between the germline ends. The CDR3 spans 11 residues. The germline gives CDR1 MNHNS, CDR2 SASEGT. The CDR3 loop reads CASMGAYEQYF. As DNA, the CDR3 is TGTGCCAGCATGGGGGCGTACGAGCAGTACTTC.

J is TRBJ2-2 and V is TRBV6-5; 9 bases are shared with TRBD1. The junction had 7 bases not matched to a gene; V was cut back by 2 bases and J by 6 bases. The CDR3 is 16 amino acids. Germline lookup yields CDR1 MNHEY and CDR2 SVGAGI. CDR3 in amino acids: CASSYTSTGGPGELFF. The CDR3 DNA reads TGTGCCAGCAGTTACACCTCGACAGGGGGTCCCGGGGAGCTGTTTTTT.

The CDR3 reads CAISESGTGYEQYF. The CDR3 nucleotides read TGTGCCATCAGTGAGTCAGGGACAGGGTACGAGCAGTACTTC. V and J are TRBV10-3 and TRBJ2-7; 9 nucleotides agree with TRBD1. The CDR3 contains 14 residues. Looked up from germline, CDR1 is ENHRY and CDR2 is SYGVKD. Trimming at V came to 0 bases and at J to 4 bases, leaving 1 base not matched to a gene.

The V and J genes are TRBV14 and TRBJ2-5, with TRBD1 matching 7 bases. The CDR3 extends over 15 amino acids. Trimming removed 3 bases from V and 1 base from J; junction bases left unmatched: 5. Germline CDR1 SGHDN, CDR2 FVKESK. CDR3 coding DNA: TGTGCCAGCAGCCAGGGACAGAGGGTCCAAGAGACCCAGTACTTC. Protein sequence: CASSQGQRVQETQYF.

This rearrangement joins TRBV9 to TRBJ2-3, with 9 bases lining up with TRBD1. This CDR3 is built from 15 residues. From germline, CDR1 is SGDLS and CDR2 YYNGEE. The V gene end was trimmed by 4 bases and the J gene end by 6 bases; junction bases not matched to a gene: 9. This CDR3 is CASSQGQGRWDTQYF. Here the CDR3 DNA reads TGTGCCAGCAGCCAAGGACAGGGGCGGTGGGATACGCAGTATTTT.

For the CDR3, the DNA is TGTGCCAGCAGCCAGACAGGGATCTTCTCCTACGAGCAGTACTTC. Residues: CASSQTGIFSYEQYF. The gene calls are TRBV14 and TRBJ2-7; TRBD1 aligns across 7 bases. After removal of 3 bases from V and 0 bases from J, the junction contained 5 bases not matched to a gene. Germline-derived CDR1 and CDR2 are SGHDN and FVKESK. The CDR3 runs to 15 residues.

CDR3 residues: CASSVAGRSSYNEQFF. CDR3 coding DNA: TGTGCCAGCAGCGTAGCAGGCCGTAGCTCCTACAATGAGCAGTTCTTC. The J gene is TRBJ2-1, the V gene TRBV9; unclear D gene. Germline V gives CDR1 SGDLS, CDR2 YYNGEE. The CDR3 is 16 residues long. Trimming pared 0 bases from V and 0 bases from J, leaving 10 bases between.

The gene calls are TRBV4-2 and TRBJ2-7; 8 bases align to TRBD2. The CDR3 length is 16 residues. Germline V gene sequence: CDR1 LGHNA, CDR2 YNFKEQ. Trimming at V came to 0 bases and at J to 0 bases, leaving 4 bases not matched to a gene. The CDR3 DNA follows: TGTGCCAGCAGCCAAGACCAGACTAGCGACTCCTACGAGCAGTACTTC. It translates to CASSQDQTSDSYEQYF.

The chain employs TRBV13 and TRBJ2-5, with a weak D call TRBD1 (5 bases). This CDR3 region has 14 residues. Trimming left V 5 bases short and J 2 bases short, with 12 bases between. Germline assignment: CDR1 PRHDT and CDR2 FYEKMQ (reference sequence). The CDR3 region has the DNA TGTGCCAGCAGCCCTCCCAGGGATCAAGAGACCCAGTACTTC. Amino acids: CASSPPRDQETQYF.

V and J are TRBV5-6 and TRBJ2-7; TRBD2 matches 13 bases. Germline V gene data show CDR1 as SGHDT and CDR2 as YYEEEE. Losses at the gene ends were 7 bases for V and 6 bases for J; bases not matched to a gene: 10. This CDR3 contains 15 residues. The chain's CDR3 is CASRRRTSGGCEQYF. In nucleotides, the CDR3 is TGTGCCAGCCGACGACGGACTAGCGGGGGATGCGAGCAGTACTTC.

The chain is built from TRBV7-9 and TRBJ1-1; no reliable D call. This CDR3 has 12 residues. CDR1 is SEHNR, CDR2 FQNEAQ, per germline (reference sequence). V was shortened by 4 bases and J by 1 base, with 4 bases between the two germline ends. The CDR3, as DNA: TGTGCCAGCAGCTACAAGAACACTGAAGCTTTCTTT. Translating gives CASSYKNTEAFF.

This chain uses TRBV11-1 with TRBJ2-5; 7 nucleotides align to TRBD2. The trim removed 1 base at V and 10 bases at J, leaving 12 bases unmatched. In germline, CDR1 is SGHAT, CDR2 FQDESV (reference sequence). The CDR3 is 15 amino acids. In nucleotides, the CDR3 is TGTGCCAGCAGCTTAGGTCCGGGGGGTTTGAGTAACCAGTACTTC. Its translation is CASSLGPGGLSNQYF.

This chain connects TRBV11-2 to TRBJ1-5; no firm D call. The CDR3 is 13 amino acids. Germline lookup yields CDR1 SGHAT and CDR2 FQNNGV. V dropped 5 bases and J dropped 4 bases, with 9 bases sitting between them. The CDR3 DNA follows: TGTGCCAGCAGCCGAGGTCGGAATCAGCCCCAGCATTTT. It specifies CASSRGRNQPQHF. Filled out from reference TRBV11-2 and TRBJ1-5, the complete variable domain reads EAGVAQSPRYKIIEKRQSVAFWCNPISGHATLYWYQQILGQGPKLLIQFQNNGVVDDSQLPKDRFSAERLKGVDSTLKIQPAKLEDSAVYLCASSRGRNQPQHFGDGTRLSIL.

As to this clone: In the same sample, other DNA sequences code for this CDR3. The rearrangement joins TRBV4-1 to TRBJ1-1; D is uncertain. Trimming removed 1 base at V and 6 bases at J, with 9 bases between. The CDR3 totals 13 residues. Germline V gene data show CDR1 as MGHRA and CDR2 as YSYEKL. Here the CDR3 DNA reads TGCGCCAGCAGCCAAGGGGATCGTCCTGAAGCTTTCTTT. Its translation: CASSQGDRPEAFF.

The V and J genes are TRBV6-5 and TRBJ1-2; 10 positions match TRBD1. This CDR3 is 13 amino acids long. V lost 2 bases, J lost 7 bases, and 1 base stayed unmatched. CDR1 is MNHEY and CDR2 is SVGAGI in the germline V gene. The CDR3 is CASSYGDRGGYTF. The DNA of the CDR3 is TGTGCCAGCAGTTACGGGGACAGGGGTGGCTACACCTTC.

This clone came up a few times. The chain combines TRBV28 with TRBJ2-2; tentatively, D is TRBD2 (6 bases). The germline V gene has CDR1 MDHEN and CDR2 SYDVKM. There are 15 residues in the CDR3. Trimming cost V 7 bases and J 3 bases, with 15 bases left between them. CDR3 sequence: CASTLGGVDTGELFF. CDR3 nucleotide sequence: TGTGCCAGCACCTTGGGCGGGGTAGACACCGGGGAGCTGTTTTTT.

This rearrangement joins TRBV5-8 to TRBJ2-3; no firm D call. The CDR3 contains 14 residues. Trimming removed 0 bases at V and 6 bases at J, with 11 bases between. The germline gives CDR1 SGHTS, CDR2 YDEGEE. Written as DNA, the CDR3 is TGTGCCAGCAGCTTGGCCATCCGCGAGGATACGCAGTATTTT. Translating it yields CASSLAIREDTQYF.

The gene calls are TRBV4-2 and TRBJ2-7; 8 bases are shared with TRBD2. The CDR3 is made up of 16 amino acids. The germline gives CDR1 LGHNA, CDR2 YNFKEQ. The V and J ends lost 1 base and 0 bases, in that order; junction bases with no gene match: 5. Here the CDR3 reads CASSQGSGDSSYEQYF. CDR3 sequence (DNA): TGTGCCAGCAGCCAAGGTAGCGGGGATAGCTCCTACGAGCAGTACTTC.

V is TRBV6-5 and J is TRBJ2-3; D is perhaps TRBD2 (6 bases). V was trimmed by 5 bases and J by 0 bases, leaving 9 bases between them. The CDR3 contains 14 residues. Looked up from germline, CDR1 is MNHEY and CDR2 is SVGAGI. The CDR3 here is CASSPGSSTDTQYF. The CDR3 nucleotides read TGTGCCAGCAGTCCCGGGAGTAGCACAGATACGCAGTATTTT.

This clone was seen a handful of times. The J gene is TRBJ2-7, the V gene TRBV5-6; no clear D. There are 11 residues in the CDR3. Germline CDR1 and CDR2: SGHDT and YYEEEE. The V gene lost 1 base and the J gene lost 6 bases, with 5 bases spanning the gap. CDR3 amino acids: CASSLQSEQYF. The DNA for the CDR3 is TGTGCCAGCAGCTTGCAATCCGAGCAGTACTTC. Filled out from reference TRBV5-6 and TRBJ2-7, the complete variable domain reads DAGVTQSPTHLIKTRGQQVTLRCSPKSGHDTVSWYQQALGQGPQFIFQYYEEEERQRGNFPDRFSGHQFPNYSSELNVNALLLGDSALYLCASSLQSEQYFGPGTRLTVT.